Shown below are 21 T cell receptor beta chains from a single sample sequenced in a study of T-cell reconstitution after alpha-beta-depleted transplantation in children. Preparation of the TCRbeta library involved a method that used unique molecular identifiers. TCRdb passed the PCR reads through MiXCR, listing each CDR3 protein once. The sample includes about 830,000 distinct CDR3 sequences, roughly 15% of them seen just once. The starting material was PBMCs, mostly from graft donor cells, obtained 360 days after TCRalphabeta/CD19-depleted stem cell transplant. These receptor sequences come from a male patient under 18 who had a stem cell transplant for acute lymphoblastic leukemia, so the T cells may come from the graft donor.

This chain links TRBV27 with TRBJ2-1, with 8 positions matching TRBD2. The V and J ends lost 6 bases and 6 bases, in that order; junction bases with no gene match: 7. There are 14 residues in the CDR3. Germline-derived CDR1 and CDR2 are MNHEY and SMNVEV (reference sequence). The CDR3 nucleotides read TGTGCCAGCAGCCCGGGACTAGAATTCAATGAGCAGTTCTTC. Translation: CASSPGLEFNEQFF.

This clonotype was seen only a few times. J is TRBJ2-2 and V is TRBV20-1, with 7 bases lining up with TRBD2. The CDR3 extends over 13 amino acids. The germline V gene has CDR1 DFQATT and CDR2 SNEGSKA (reference sequence). V lost 1 base and J lost 7; bases outside the gene matches: 3. CDR3 loop: CSARGPGGGELFF. Written as DNA, the CDR3 is TGCAGTGCTAGAGGGCCGGGGGGCGGGGAGCTGTTTTTT.

The chain is built from TRBV13 and TRBJ2-3; 7 bases match TRBD2. The CDR3 is 12 amino acids. Trimming took 2 bases from V and 15 from J; bases not matched to a gene: 8. CDR1 is PRHDT and CDR2 is FYEKMQ in the germline V gene (reference sequence). The CDR3, as DNA: TGTGCCAGCAGCTTAAGAGCGGGATTCGGATATTTT. Encoded protein: CASSLRAGFGYF.

This clonotype was seen more than once but under ten times. This chain connects TRBV5-1 to TRBJ2-4; 10 bases line up with TRBD2. The trim removed 5 bases at V and 5 bases at J, leaving 7 bases unmatched. CDR1 and CDR2 (germline): SGHRS, YFSETQ. The CDR3 totals 15 residues. Here the CDR3 reads CASSVAGGRENIQYF. The CDR3 DNA reads as TGCGCCAGCAGTGTAGCGGGAGGCAGGGAAAACATTCAGTACTTC.

This clonotype was detected only a few times. V usage is TRBV29-1 and J usage is TRBJ2-1, with 10 bases fitting TRBD2. Germline CDR1 SQVTM, CDR2 ANQGSEA. The V and J ends lost 5 bases and 3 bases, in that order; junction bases with no gene match: 16. The CDR3 spans 18 residues. The CDR3 loop is CSVRDPSGRAYFYNEQFF. The CDR3 DNA is TGCAGCGTTCGGGACCCCAGCGGGAGGGCCTATTTCTACAATGAGCAGTTCTTC.

The chain uses TRBV6-1 and TRBJ2-7; maybe TRBD1 (6 bases). The CDR3 sequence is 12 residues long. The V end was cut by 10 bases, the J end by 3 bases, with 13 bases between. Germline CDR1 and CDR2: MNHNS and SASEGT. The CDR3 DNA reads TGTGCCACCGTAGAGGGGGACTACGAGCAGTACTTC. Residues: CATVEGDYEQYF.

This clonotype has more than one count but fewer than ten. The chain employs TRBV29-1 and TRBJ1-3, with TRBD1 identical over 7 bases. J lost 8 bases, V lost 4 bases, and 8 bases had no gene match. There are 13 residues in the CDR3. Germline CDR1 and CDR2: SQVTM and ANQGSEA. This CDR3 is CSVGRQGSDTIYF. DNA of the CDR3: TGCAGCGTTGGACGACAGGGATCGGACACCATATATTTT.

This clonotype was seen ten or more times. The chain has TRBV7-9 and TRBJ2-3; the D call may be TRBD1 or TRBD2 (5 bases each). This CDR3 region has 17 residues. Trimming removed 3 bases from V and 4 bases from J, with 20 bases in between. CDR1 is SEHNR, CDR2 FQNEAQ, per germline (reference sequence). The CDR3 region has the DNA TGTGCCAGCAGCTTCCATCCCGGGGCCCGGATCGCAGATACGCAGTATTTT. It encodes CASSFHPGARIADTQYF. Based on the CDR3 plus reference TRBV7-9 and TRBJ2-3, the full variable domain is DTGVSQNPRHKITKRGQNVTFRCDPISEHNRLYWYRQTLGQGPEFLTYFQNEAQLEKSRLLSDRFSAERPKGSFSTLEIQRTEQGDSAMYLCASSFHPGARIADTQYFGPGTRLTVL.

The sample holds a few counts of this clonotype. The chain's CDR3 is CASSPTVASYNEQFF. The CDR3 DNA is TGTGCCAGCAGCCCTACCGTTGCCTCCTACAATGAGCAGTTCTTC. The V call is TRBV11-2, the J call TRBJ2-1, with no clear D. V was trimmed by 5 bases and J by 0 bases, leaving 11 bases between them. This CDR3 comprises 15 residues. Germline loops: CDR1 SGHAT, CDR2 FQNNGV.

The chain combines TRBV29-1 with TRBJ2-7; no clear D gene. The germline V gene has CDR1 SQVTM and CDR2 ANQGSEA. V was shortened by 4 bases and J by 6 bases, with 16 bases between the two germline ends. The CDR3 spans 13 residues. CDR3 bases: TGCAGCGTTGTACGGAGCTCCCTTTCCGAGCAGTACTTC. This gives the protein CSVVRSSLSEQYF.

CDR3 DNA sequence: TGTGCCATCAGTAGCGGGACTAGCGTTCAAGAGACCCAGTACTTC. Its translation: CAISSGTSVQETQYF. The chain recombines TRBV10-3 with TRBJ2-5, with TRBD2 matching 10 bases. Germline lookup yields CDR1 ENHRY and CDR2 SYGVKD. The trim removed 5 bases at V and 2 bases at J, leaving 5 bases unmatched. The CDR3 loop spans 15 amino acids.

This rearrangement joins TRBV29-1 to TRBJ2-3; D not certain. Germline CDR1 reads SQVTM; CDR2 reads ANQGSEA. The CDR3 runs to 14 residues. Deletions cut 0 bases from V and 6 bases from J, with 13 bases between. CDR3 protein: CSVEEGSPSDTQYF. For the CDR3, the DNA is TGCAGCGTTGAAGAGGGATCCCCGTCCGATACGCAGTATTTT.

The V gene is TRBV9, the J gene TRBJ2-5; 8 bases are a match to TRBD1. The V gene end was trimmed by 3 bases and the J gene end by 5 bases; junction bases not matched to a gene: 9. This CDR3 has 15 residues. Per the germline V gene, CDR1 is SGDLS and CDR2 is YYNGEE. CDR3 protein: CASSGGTGRVETQYF. DNA of the CDR3: TGTGCCAGCAGCGGTGGGACAGGAAGAGTGGAGACCCAGTACTTC.

This clonotype was seen more than once but under ten times. A much larger clonotype is one base distant, so this may be a read error. The rearrangement joins TRBV20-1 to TRBJ2-7; TRBD2 agrees at 7 bases. This CDR3 is built from 15 residues. CDR1 DFQATT and CDR2 SNEGSKA come from the germline V gene (reference sequence). The CDR3 bases are TGCTGTGCTAGAGATCATACTAGCGCCTCCTACGAGCAGTACTTC. Protein sequence: CCARDHTSASYEQYF.

This clonotype showed up many times. The chain carries TRBV10-2 and TRBJ2-3; 11 positions match TRBD2. Per the germline V gene, CDR1 is WSHSY and CDR2 is SAAADI. This CDR3 is built from 15 residues. With V trimmed by 5 bases and J by 2 bases, 3 bases remained unmatched. This CDR3 is CASSRLAGPTDTQYF. In DNA, the CDR3 is TGCGCCAGCAGTAGACTAGCGGGACCCACAGATACGCAGTATTTT.

The rearrangement links TRBV6-1 to TRBJ1-5; no clear D gene. Germline CDR1 reads MNHNS; CDR2 reads SASEGT. The CDR3 is 13 amino acids. The V end lost 4 bases, the J end lost 8 bases, and 12 bases lay between the germline ends. The DNA of the CDR3 is TGTGCCAGCAGTGGGACCCCAAGGGAGCCCCAGCATTTT. This encodes CASSGTPREPQHF.

This sequence joins TRBV20-1 and TRBJ2-5, with D possibly TRBD2 on 5 matching bases. Germline V gene lookup returns CDR1 DFQATT and CDR2 SNEGSKA (reference sequence). This CDR3 is 11 amino acids long. Trimming left V 6 bases short and J 10 bases short, with 15 bases between. The CDR3 bases are TGCAGTGCCAGAATAAGGGCGGGCCAGTACTTC. Its protein product is CSARIRAGQYF.

The chain is built from TRBV3-1 and TRBJ2-3; 10 nucleotides line up with TRBD2. Per the germline V gene, CDR1 is LGHDT and CDR2 is YNNKEL (reference sequence). V dropped 3 bases and J dropped 0; count of bases not matched to a gene: 9. This CDR3 comprises 18 residues. The CDR3 loop is CASSQGLARITSTDTQYF. DNA of the CDR3: TGTGCCAGCAGCCAGGGACTAGCGAGGATTACTAGCACAGATACGCAGTATTTT.

This clonotype was observed many times. This chain connects TRBV7-6 to TRBJ2-7; D is uncertain. V was trimmed by 1 base and J by 2 bases, leaving 9 bases between them. The CDR3 has 14 residues. In germline, CDR1 is SGHVS, CDR2 FNYEAQ. As DNA, the CDR3 is TGTGCCAGCAGCTTAGGGGAAGTCACCTACGAGCAGTACTTC. This codes for CASSLGEVTYEQYF.

The gene calls are TRBV24-1 and TRBJ1-5; possible D gene TRBD1, 6 bases. Looked up from germline, CDR1 is KGHDR and CDR2 is SFDVKD. The germline V and J ends were trimmed by 5 bases and 5 bases, with 18 bases remaining between them. The CDR3 loop spans 16 amino acids. CDR3 sequence: CATSALGTGADQPQHF. The CDR3 coding sequence is TGTGCCACCAGTGCCCTTGGGACGGGGGCGGATCAGCCCCAGCATTTT.

The chain carries TRBV3-1 and TRBJ2-5, with 7 bases lining up with TRBD2. V lost 11 bases, J lost 1 base, and 16 bases stayed unmatched. From germline, CDR1 is LGHDT and CDR2 YNNKEL (reference sequence). CDR3 size: 16 residues. CDR3 nucleotides: TGTGCCTGCTGTCGTACTAGCGCGACCTTCCAAGAGACCCAGTACTTC. It specifies CACCRTSATFQETQYF.